Sequencing of this T cell receptor beta chain was carried out in a study of blood T cell repertoires in COVID-19. Across the study: Sources were T cells, B-cell-depleted T cells, or PBMCs; the material itself was cDNA or gDNA.

Measured with immunoSEQ multiplex PCR; TCRdb has only the in-frame clones, and not every one. This table has 200,000 to 250,000 clones, 70% to 85% appearing once. V shed 4 bases and J 3 bases; nucleotides not matched to a gene: 3. Germline values: CDR1 SGHNT, CDR2 YENEEA. The CDR3 extends over 16 amino acids. The clonotype was recovered from a woman aged 55-69 years who had recovered from COVID-19. The source material was PBMCs or T cells enriched from blood (not recorded which). The V call is TRBV11-3, the J call TRBJ2-3, with 14 bases fitting TRBD2. CDR3 sequence (DNA): TGTGCCAGCAGCTGGGGACTAGCGGGAGAGACAGATACGCAGTATTTT. This gives the protein CASSWGLAGETDTQYF.